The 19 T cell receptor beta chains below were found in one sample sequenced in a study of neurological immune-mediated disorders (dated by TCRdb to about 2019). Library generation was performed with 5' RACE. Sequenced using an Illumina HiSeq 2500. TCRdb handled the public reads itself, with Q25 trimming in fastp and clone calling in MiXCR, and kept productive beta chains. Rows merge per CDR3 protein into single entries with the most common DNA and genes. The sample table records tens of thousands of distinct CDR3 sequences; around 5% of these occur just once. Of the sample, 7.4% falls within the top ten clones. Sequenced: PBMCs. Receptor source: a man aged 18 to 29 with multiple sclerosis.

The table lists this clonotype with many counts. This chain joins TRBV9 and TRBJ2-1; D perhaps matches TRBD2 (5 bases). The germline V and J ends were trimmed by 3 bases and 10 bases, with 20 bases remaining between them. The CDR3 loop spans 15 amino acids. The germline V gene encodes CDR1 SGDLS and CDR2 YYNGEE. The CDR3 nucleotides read TGTGCCAGCAGCGCAACCCCAACGTTAGCGAGAGAGCAGTTCTTC. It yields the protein CASSATPTLAREQFF.

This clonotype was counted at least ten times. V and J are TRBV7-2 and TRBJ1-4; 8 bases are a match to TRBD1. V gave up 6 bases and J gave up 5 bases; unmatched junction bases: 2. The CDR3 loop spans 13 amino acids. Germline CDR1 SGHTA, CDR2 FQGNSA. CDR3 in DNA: TGTGCCAGCAGTCGACAGGGGAATGAAAAACTGTTTTTT. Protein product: CASSRQGNEKLFF.

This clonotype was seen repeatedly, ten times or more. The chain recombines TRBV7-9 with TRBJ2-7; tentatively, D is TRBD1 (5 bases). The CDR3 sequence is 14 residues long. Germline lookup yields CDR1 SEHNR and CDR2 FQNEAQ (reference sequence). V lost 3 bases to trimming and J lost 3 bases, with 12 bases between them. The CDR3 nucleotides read TGTGCCAGCAGCTTCAATCGACAGCACTACGAGCAGTACTTC. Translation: CASSFNRQHYEQYF. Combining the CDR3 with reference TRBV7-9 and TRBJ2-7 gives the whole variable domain DTGVSQNPRHKITKRGQNVTFRCDPISEHNRLYWYRQTLGQGPEFLTYFQNEAQLEKSRLLSDRFSAERPKGSFSTLEIQRTEQGDSAMYLCASSFNRQHYEQYFGPGTRLTVT.

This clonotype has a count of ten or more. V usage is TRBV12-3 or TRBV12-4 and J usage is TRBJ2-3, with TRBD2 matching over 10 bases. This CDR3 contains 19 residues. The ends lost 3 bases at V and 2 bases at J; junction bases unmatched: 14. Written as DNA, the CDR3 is TGTGCCAGCAGTTTCTCCTACTATTCCCTAGCGGGGGACACAGATACGCAGTATTTT. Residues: CASSFSYYSLAGDTDTQYF.

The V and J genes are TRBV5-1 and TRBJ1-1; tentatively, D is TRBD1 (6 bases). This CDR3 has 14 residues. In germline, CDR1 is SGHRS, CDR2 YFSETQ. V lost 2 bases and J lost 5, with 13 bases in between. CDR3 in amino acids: CASSFGQGRTEAFF. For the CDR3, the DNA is TGCGCCAGCAGCTTTGGGCAGGGGCGGACTGAAGCTTTCTTT. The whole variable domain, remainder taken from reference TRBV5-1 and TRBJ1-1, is KAGVTQTPRYLIKTRGQQVTLSCSPISGHRSVSWYQQTPGQGLQFLFEYFSETQRNKGNFPGRFSGRQFSNSRSEMNVSTLELGDSALYLCASSFGQGRTEAFFGQGTRLTVV.

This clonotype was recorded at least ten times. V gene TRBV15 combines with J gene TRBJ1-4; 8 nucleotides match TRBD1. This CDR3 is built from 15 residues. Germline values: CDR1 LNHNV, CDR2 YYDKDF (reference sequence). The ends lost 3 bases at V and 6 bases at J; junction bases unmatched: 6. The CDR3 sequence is CATSRPDRGYEKLFF. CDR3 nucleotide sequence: TGTGCCACCAGCAGGCCAGACAGGGGTTATGAAAAACTGTTTTTT.

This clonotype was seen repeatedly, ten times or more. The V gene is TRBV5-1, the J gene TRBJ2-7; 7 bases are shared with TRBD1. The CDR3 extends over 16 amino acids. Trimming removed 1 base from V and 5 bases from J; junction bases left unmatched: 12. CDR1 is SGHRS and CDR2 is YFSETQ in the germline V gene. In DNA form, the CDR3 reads TGCGCCAGCAGCTTGAAGCCTACAGGGGACAGCAACGAGCAGTACTTC. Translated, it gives CASSLKPTGDSNEQYF.

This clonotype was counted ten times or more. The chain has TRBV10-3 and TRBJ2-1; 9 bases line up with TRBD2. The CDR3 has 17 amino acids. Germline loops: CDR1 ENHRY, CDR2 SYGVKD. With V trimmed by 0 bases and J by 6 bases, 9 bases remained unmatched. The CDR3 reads CAISESYSGGLSNEQFF. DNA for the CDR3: TGTGCCATCAGTGAGTCGTATAGCGGGGGCCTTTCCAATGAGCAGTTCTTC.

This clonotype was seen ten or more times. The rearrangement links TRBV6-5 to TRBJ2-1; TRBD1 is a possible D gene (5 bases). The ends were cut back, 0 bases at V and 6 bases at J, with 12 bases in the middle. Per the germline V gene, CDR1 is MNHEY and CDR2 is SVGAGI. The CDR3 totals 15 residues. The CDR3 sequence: CASSYSGQGSNEQFF. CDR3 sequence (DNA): TGTGCCAGCAGTTACTCGGGCCAGGGCTCCAATGAGCAGTTCTTC.

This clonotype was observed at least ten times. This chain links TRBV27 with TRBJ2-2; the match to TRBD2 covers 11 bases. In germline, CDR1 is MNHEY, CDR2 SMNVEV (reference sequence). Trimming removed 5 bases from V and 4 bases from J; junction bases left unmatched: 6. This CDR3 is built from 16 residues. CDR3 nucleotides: TGTGCCAGCAGTCCCCTTAGCGGGAGGGGCACCGGGGAGCTGTTTTTT. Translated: CASSPLSGRGTGELFF.

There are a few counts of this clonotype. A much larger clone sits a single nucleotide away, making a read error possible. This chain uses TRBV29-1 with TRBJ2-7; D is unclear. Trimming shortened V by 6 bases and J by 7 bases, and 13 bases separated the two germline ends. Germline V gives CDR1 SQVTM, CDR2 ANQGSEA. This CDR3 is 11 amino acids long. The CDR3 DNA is TGCAGCGTCCAAAAGGGTAATGAGCAGTACTTC. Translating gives CSVQKGNEQYF.

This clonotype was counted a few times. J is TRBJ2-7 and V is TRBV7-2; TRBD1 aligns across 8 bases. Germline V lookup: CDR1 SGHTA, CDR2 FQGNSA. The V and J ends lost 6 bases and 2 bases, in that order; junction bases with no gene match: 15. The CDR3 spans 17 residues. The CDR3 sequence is CASSGLGARGQTYEQYF. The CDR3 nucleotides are TGTGCCAGCAGTGGTCTGGGGGCCAGGGGGCAGACCTACGAGCAGTACTTC.

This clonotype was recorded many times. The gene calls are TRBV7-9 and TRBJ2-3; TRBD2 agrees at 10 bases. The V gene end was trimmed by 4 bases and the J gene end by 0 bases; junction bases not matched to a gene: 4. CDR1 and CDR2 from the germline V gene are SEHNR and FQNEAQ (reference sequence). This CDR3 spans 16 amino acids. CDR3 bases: TGTGCCAGCAGCTCCGTGACTAGCGGGAGCACAGATACGCAGTATTTT. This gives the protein CASSSVTSGSTDTQYF.

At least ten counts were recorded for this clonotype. CDR3 coding DNA: TGCAGTGCTAGTCCTAGCGGGGGGGCAGATACGCAGTATTTT. It encodes CSASPSGGADTQYF. The chain recombines TRBV20-1 with TRBJ2-3, with TRBD2 matching 12 bases. There are 14 residues in the CDR3. Germline assignment: CDR1 DFQATT and CDR2 SNEGSKA (reference sequence). The ends lost 3 bases at V and 4 bases at J; junction bases unmatched: 2.

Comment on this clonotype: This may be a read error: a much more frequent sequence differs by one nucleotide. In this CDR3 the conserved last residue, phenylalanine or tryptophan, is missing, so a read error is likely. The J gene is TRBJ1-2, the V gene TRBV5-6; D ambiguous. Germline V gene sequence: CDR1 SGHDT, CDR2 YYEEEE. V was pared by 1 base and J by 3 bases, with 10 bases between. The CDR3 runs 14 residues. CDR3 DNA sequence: TGTGCCAGCAGCTTGTTCAACGGGGACTATGGCTACACCATC. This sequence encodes CASSLFNGDYGYTI.

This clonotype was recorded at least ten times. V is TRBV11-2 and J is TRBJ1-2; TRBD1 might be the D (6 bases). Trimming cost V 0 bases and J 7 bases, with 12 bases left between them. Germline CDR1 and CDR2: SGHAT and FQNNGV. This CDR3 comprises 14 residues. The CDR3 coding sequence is TGTGCCAGCAGCTTAGATCTCACAGGGACTGGCTACACCTTC. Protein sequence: CASSLDLTGTGYTF. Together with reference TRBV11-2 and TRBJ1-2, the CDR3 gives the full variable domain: EAGVAQSPRYKIIEKRQSVAFWCNPISGHATLYWYQQILGQGPKLLIQFQNNGVVDDSQLPKDRFSAERLKGVDSTLKIQPAKLEDSAVYLCASSLDLTGTGYTFGSGTRLTVV.

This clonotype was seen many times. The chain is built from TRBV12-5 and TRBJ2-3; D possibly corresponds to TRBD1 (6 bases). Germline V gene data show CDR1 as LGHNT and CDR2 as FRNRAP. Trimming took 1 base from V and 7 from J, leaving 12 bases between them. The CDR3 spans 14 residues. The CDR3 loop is CASGLANRENTQYF. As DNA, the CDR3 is TGTGCTAGTGGTTTGGCAAACAGGGAAAATACGCAGTATTTT.

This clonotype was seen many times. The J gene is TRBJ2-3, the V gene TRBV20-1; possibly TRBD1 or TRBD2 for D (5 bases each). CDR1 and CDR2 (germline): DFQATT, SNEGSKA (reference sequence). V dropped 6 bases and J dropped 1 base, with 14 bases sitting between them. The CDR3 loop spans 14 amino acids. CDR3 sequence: CSAEGQGRTDTQYF. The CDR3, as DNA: TGCAGTGCGGAAGGGCAGGGACGCACAGATACGCAGTATTTT.

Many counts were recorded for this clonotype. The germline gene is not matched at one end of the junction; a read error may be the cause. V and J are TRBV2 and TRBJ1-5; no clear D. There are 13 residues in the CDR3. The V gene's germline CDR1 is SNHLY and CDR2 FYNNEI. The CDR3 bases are TGTGCCAGCAGTTTATGGGCGAATCAGCCCCAGAATTTT. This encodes CASSLWANQPQNF.